The 5 T cell receptor beta chains presented below share a single source sample, sequenced in a study of cytomegalovirus exposure and HLA in healthy donors. A multiplex PCR was run with 60 Vbeta primers and 13 Jbeta primers. Clones were sequenced by immunoSEQ multiplex PCR, and TCRdb holds only the in-frame ones, with some missing. This table holds roughly 150,000 clones, roughly four fifths found once. The sample was PBMCs. These receptors were taken from a woman in her 40s in good health and CMV-seronegative.

The chain joins TRBV5-1 to TRBJ2-2; D uncertain. Germline V gene sequence: CDR1 SGHRS, CDR2 YFSETQ. The ends were cut back, 1 base at V and 1 base at J, with 8 bases in the middle. The CDR3 runs 15 residues. CDR3 sequence reads: CASSLSGLNTGELFF. The CDR3 DNA reads as TGCGCCAGCAGCTTGTCCGGGTTGAACACCGGGGAGCTGTTTTTT.

Only one count was recorded for this clone. The rearrangement joins TRBV30 to TRBJ2-5; a weak D match, TRBD2 (6 bases). The germline V and J ends were trimmed by 0 bases and 5 bases, with 16 bases remaining between them. Germline values: CDR1 GTSNPN, CDR2 SVGIG (reference sequence). There are 15 residues in the CDR3. The CDR3 region is CAWSVEGRRGETQYF. DNA of the CDR3: TGTGCCTGGAGTGTAGAAGGGAGACGGGGGGAGACCCAGTACTTC.

This chain links TRBV6-5 with TRBJ2-7; 12 positions agree with TRBD2. CDR3 length: 13 amino acids. Germline CDR1 is MNHEY and CDR2 is SVGAGI. J gave up 7 bases and V 6 bases, and 4 bases lay outside the gene matches. The CDR3 sequence: CASRPGLAGEQYF. In nucleotides, the CDR3 is TGTGCCAGCAGGCCGGGACTAGCGGGTGAGCAGTACTTC.

This clone was seen more than once but under ten times. J is TRBJ2-2 and V is TRBV29-1, with D perhaps matching TRBD2 (5 bases). Trimming took off 4 bases at V and 1 base at J, with 13 bases between the two ends. The CDR3 sequence is 15 residues long. Germline V gene data show CDR1 as SQVTM and CDR2 as ANQGSEA. The CDR3 bases are TGCAGCGTTGGGTTGAGCGGATTGAACACCGGGGAGCTGTTTTTT. Translation: CSVGLSGLNTGELFF.

This sequence joins TRBV30 and TRBJ1-2; D perhaps matches TRBD1 (6 bases). CDR3 length equals 12 residues. Trimming took off 5 bases at V and 8 bases at J, with 15 bases between the two ends. Germline V gene data show CDR1 as GTSNPN and CDR2 as SVGIG (reference sequence). CDR3 coding DNA: TGTGCCTGGGACACACAGGGACGGGGCTACACCTTC. It yields the protein CAWDTQGRGYTF. The whole variable domain, filled in from reference TRBV30 and TRBJ1-2, reads SQTIHQWPATLVQPVGSPLSLECTVEGTSNPNLYWYRQAAGRGLQLLFYSVGIGQISSEVPQNLSASRPQDRQFILSSKKLLLSDSGFYLCAWDTQGRGYTFGSGTRLTVV.